These T cell receptor beta chains were read from a single sample in a study of shared clonotypes between healthy human individuals. Sequenced by immunoSEQ multiplex PCR; TCRdb stores in-frame clones only, minus some. The table includes about 700,000 clones, approximately 74% detected once. Sequencing was carried out using memory CD4+ T cells sorted from blood. The source is a woman in her twenties or thirties in good health. The CDR3 runs from the conserved cysteine through the conserved F or W. A D gene is named only where the DNA matches it firmly. Only some rows state a clone size, as once, few, many or a class for expanded clones.

j_call | v_call | d_call | clone_size | cdr3_nt | cdr3_aa
TRBJ2-2 | TRBV6-4 | - | once | TGTGCCAGCAGTGAGGCCAGGGAGACCGGGGAGCTGTTTTTT | CASSEARETGELFF
TRBJ1-2 | TRBV28 | - | - | TGTGCCAGCAGGACGACACAAGCCTATGGCTACACCTTC | CASRTTQAYGYTF
TRBJ2-7 | TRBV2 | TRBD2 | - | TGTGCCAGCAGTCAGGCGTCTAGCGGGAGTAGCGAGCAGTACTTC | CASSQASSGSSEQYF
TRBJ1-4 | TRBV5-1 | TRBD1 | - | TGCGCCAGCAGCCGGGACAGTTCAACTAATGAAAAACTGTTTTTT | CASSRDSSTNEKLFF
TRBJ2-1 | TRBV11-3 | TRBD2 | few | TGTGCCAGCAGCTCCCAGGGACTAGCAAATGAGCAGTTCTTC | CASSSQGLANEQFF
TRBJ1-2 | TRBV29-1 | - | - | TGCAGCGTTGAAGATCGGGCAGCCCGCGGCTACACCTTC | CSVEDRAARGYTF
TRBJ1-5 | TRBV6-1 | - | once | TGTGCCAGCAGTGAACCCCCAGCCTGGGGCGAGAGCAATCAGCCCCAGCATTTT | CASSEPPAWGESNQPQHF
TRBJ1-4 | TRBV27 | TRBD1 | - | TGTGCCAGCAGTTCCGCCAGGGGGTACGAAAAACTGTTTTTT | CASSSARGYEKLFF
TRBJ1-2 | TRBV27 | TRBD1 | - | TGTGCCAGCAGAACCTACGGGACAGGGGTCCCCCGTAACTATGGCTACACCTTC | CASRTYGTGVPRNYGYTF
TRBJ1-2 | TRBV25-1 | TRBD1 | few | TGTGCCAGCAGCCCTCAGGGGGCAATTAACTATGGCTACACCTTC | CASSPQGAINYGYTF
TRBJ2-5 | TRBV28 | TRBD2 | - | TGTGCCAGCAGGCGTATACTAGCGGGAGTTCGAGAGACCCAGTACTTC | CASRRILAGVRETQYF
TRBJ2-3 | TRBV7-8 | TRBD2 | - | TGTGCCAGCAGCTCCCTCGGGACTAGCGGTAGCACAGATACGCAGTATTTT | CASSSLGTSGSTDTQYF
TRBJ1-5 | TRBV19 | - | - | TGTGCCAGTAGTATCGCGGCAGGTGGTTGGCAGCCCCAGCATTTT | CASSIAAGGWQPQHF
TRBJ1-2 | TRBV11-2 | TRBD1 | - | TGTGCCAGCAGCCAAGCGGGACAGTCTAACCTCCGGAGCTATGGCTACACCTTC | CASSQAGQSNLRSYGYTF
TRBJ1-1 | TRBV6-1 | TRBD1 | - | TGTGCCAGCAGGCGAGGTTGGGACAGGGGCACTGAAGCTTTCTTT | CASRRGWDRGTEAFF
TRBJ2-5 | TRBV10-3 | - | - | TGTGCCATCAGTGAGTCTAAGACAGGTCGAGAGACCCAGTACTTC | CAISESKTGRETQYF
TRBJ2-3 | TRBV5-1 | - | few | TGCGCCAGCAGCGACGGACGGAGAGGGGTGGACACAGATACGCAGTATTTT | CASSDGRRGVDTDTQYF
TRBJ2-2 | TRBV5-1 | TRBD2 | - | TGCGCCAGCAGCGCTGTAGCGGGAGAGAACACCGGGGAGCTGTTTTTT | CASSAVAGENTGELFF
TRBJ2-7 | TRBV27 | - | many | TGTGCCAGCAGTTTATCGGGAGAAGGCGAGCAGTACTTC | CASSLSGEGEQYF
TRBJ1-1 | TRBV28 | TRBD1 | - | TGTGCCAGCAGTCGTCCCGGGACAGGGGGCACTGAAGCTTTCTTT | CASSRPGTGGTEAFF